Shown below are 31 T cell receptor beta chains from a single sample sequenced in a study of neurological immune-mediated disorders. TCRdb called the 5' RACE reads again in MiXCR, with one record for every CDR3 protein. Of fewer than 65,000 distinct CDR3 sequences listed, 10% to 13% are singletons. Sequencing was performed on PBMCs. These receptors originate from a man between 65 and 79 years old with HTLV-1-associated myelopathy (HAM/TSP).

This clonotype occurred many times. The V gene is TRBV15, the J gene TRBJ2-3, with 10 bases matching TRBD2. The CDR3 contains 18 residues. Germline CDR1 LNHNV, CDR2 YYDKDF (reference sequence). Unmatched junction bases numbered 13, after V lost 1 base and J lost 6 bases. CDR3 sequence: CATSRGIPGLASADTQYF. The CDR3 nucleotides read TGTGCCACCAGCAGAGGAATACCGGGACTAGCGTCCGCGGATACGCAGTATTTT.

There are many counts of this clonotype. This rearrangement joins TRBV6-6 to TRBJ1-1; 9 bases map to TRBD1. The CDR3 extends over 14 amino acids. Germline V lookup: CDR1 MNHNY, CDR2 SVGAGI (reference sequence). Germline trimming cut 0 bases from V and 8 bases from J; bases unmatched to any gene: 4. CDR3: CASSYSRDRVEAFF. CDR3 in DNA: TGTGCCAGCAGTTACTCCCGGGACAGGGTAGAAGCTTTCTTT.

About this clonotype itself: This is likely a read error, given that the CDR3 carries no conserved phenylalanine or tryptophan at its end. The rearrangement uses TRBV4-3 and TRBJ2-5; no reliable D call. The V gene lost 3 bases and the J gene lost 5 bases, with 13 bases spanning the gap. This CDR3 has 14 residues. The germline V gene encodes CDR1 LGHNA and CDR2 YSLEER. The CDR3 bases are TGCGCCAGCAGCCAGAGAATGGTAGGTGAGACCCAGTACTCC. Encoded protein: CASSQRMVGETQYS.

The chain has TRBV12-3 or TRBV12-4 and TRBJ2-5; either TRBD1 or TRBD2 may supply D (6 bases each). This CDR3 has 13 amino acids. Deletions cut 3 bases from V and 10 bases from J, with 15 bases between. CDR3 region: CASSLGGRGDQYF. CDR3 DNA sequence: TGTGCCAGCAGTTTGGGGGGCAGGGGCGACCAGTACTTC.

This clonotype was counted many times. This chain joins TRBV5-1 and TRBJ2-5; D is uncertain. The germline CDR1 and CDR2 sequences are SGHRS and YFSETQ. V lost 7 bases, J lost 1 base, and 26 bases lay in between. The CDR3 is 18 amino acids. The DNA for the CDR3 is TGCGCCAGCTCAAGTCGACTTTTTTCAGGTTTAACCCAAGAGACCCAGTACTTC. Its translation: CASSSRLFSGLTQETQYF.

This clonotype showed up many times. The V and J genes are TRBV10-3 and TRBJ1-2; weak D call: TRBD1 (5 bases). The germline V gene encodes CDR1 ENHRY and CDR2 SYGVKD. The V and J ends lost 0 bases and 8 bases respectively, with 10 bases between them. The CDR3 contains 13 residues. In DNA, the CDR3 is TGTGCCATCAGTGAGTCTGGAGGGGACGGCTACACCTTC. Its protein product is CAISESGGDGYTF.

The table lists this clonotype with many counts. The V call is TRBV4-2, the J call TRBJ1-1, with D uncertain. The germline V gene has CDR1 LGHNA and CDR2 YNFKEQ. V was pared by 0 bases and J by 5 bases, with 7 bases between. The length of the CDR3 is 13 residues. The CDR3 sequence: CASSQETRTEAFF. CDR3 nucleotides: TGTGCCAGCAGCCAAGAGACGCGGACTGAAGCTTTCTTT.

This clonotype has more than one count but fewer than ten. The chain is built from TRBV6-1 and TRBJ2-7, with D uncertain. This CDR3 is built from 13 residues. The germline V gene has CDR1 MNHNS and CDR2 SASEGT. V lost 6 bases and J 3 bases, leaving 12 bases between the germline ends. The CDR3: CASRHSTYYEQYF. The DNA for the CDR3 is TGTGCCAGCAGACACTCTACCTACTACGAGCAGTACTTC.

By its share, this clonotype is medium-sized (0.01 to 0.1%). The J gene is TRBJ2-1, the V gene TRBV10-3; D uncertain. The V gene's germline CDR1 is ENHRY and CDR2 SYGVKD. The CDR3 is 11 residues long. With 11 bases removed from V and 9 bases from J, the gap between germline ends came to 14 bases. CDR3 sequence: CAVGQRSEQFF. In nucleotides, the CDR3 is TGTGCCGTCGGGCAACGGTCTGAGCAGTTCTTC.

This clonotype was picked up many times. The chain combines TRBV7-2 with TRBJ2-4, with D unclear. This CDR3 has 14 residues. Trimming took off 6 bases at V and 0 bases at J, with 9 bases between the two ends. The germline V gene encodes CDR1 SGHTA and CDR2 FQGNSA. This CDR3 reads CASRETLAKNIQYF. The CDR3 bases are TGTGCCAGCAGGGAGACCCTAGCCAAAAACATTCAGTACTTC.

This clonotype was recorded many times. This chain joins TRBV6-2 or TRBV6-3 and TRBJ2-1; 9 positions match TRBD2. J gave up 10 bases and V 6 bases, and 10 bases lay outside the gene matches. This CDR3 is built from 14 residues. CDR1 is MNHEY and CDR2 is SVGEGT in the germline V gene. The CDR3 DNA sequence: TGTGCCAGCAGAGCGGGAGGTATTCGGGGAGAGCAGTTCTTC. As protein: CASRAGGIRGEQFF.

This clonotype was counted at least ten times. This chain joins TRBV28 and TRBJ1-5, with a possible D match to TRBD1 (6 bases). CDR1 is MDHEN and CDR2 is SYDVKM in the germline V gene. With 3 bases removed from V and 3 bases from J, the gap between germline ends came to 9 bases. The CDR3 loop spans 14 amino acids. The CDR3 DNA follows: TGTGCCAGCAGTTTTAACAGGGACAATCAGCCCCAGCATTTT. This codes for CASSFNRDNQPQHF.

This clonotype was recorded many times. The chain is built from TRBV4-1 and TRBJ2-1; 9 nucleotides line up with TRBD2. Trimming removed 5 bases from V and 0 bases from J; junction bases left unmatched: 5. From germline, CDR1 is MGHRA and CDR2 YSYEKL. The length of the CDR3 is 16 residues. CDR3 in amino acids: CASSSNSGGSYNEQFF. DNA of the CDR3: TGCGCCAGCAGCTCAAATAGCGGGGGCTCCTACAATGAGCAGTTCTTC.

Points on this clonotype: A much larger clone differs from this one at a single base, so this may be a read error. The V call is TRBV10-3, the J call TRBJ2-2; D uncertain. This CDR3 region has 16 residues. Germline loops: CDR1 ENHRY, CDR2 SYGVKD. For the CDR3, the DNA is TGTGCCATCAGTGATTACCACACTTCGAACACCAGGGAGCTGTTTTTT. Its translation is CAISDYHTSNTRELFF.

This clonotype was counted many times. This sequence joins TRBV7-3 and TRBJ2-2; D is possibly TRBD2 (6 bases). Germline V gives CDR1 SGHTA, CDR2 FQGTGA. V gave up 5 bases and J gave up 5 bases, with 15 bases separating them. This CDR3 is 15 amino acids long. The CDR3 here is CASSPQTSFTGELFF. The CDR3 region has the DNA TGTGCCAGCAGCCCCCAGACTAGTTTTACCGGGGAGCTGTTTTTT.

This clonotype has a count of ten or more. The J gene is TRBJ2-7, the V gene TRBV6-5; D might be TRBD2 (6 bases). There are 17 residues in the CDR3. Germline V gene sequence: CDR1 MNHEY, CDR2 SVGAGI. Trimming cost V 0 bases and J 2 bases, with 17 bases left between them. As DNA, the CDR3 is TGTGCCAGCAGTTACTCGGCCGCGGCGGGAACCACCTACGAGCAGTACTTC. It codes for CASSYSAAAGTTYEQYF.

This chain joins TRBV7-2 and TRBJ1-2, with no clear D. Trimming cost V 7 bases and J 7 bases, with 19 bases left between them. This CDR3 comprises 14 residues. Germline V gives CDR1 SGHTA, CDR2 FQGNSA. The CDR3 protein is CASIFRGANSGYTF. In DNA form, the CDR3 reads TGTGCCAGCATCTTCCGAGGCGCGAACAGTGGCTACACCTTC. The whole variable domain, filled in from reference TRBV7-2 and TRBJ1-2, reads GAGVSQSPSNKVTEKGKDVELRCDPISGHTALYWYRQSLGQGLEFLIYFQGNSAPDKSGLPSDRFSAERTGGSVSTLTIQRTQQEDSAVYLCASIFRGANSGYTFGSGTRLTVV.

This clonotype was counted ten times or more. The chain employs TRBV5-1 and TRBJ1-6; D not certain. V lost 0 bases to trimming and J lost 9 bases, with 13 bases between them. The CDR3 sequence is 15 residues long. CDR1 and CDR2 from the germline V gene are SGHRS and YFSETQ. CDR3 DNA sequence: TGCGCCAGCAGCTTGGGCGGCAATGACCGTTCACCCCTCCACTTT. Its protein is CASSLGGNDRSPLHF.

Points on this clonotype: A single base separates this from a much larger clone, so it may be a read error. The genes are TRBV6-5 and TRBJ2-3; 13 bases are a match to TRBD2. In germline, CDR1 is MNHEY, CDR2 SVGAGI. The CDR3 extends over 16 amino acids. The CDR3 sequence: CASSMGLAGPGDMQYF. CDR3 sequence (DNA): TGTGCCAGCTCAATGGGACTAGCGGGGCCGGGAGATATGCAGTATTTT.

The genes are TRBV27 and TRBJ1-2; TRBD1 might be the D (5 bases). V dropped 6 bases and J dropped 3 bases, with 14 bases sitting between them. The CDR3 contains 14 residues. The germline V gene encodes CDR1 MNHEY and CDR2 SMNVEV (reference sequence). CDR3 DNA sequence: TGTGCCAGCAGCCCACGGAGGGACTACTATGGCTACACCTTC. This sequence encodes CASSPRRDYYGYTF.

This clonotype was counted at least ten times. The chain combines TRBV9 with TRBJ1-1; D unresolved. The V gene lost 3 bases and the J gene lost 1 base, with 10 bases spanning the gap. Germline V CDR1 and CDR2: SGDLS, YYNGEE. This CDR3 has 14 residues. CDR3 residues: CASSGGDWNTEAFF. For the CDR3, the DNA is TGTGCCAGCAGCGGTGGGGATTGGAACACTGAAGCTTTCTTT.

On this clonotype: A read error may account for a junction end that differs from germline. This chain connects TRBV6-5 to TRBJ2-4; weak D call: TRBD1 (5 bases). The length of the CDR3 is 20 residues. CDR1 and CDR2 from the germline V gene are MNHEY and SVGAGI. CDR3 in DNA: TGTGCCAGCAGTTACTCGACAGAGCCCGCCCTATTCTACCCCAAAGACATTCAGTACTTC. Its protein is CASSYSTEPALFYPKDIQYF.

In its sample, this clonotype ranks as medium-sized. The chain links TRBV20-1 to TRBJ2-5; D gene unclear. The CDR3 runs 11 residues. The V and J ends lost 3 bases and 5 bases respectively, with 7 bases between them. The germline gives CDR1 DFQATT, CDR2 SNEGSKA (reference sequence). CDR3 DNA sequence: TGCAGTGCTAGGCAGGAGGAGACCCAGTACTTC. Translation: CSARQEETQYF.

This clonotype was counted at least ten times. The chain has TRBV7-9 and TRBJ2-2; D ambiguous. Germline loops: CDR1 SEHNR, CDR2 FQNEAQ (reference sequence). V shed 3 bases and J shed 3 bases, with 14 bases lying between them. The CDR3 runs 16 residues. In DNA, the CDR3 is TGTGCCAGCAGCTTTAGTATTTCCTTACACACCGGGGAGCTGTTTTTT. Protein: CASSFSISLHTGELFF. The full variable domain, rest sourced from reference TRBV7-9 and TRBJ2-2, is DTGVSQNPRHKITKRGQNVTFRCDPISEHNRLYWYRQTLGQGPEFLTYFQNEAQLEKSRLLSDRFSAERPKGSFSTLEIQRTEQGDSAMYLCASSFSISLHTGELFFGEGSRLTVL.

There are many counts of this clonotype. Written as DNA, the CDR3 is TGTGCCATCAGTAAAACGGTTGGAAACACCATATATTTT. Translation: CAISKTVGNTIYF. The rearrangement joins TRBV10-3 to TRBJ1-3; unclear D gene. This CDR3 is 13 amino acids long. Trimming removed 5 bases at V and 3 bases at J, with 8 bases between. Germline V gives CDR1 ENHRY, CDR2 SYGVKD.

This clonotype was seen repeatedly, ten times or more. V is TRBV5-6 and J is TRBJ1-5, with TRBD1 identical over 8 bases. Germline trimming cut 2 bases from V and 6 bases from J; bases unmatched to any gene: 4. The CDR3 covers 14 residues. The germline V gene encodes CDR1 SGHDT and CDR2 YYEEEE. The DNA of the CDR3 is TGTGCCAGCAGCTTAACAGGGGGGATTCAGCCCCAGCATTTT. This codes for CASSLTGGIQPQHF.

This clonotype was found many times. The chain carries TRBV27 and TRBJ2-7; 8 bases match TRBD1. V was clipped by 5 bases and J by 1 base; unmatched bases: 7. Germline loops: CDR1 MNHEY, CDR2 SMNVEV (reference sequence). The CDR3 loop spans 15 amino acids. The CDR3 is CASSPSGTGSYEQYF. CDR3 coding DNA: TGTGCCAGCAGTCCCTCCGGGACAGGATCCTACGAGCAGTACTTC.

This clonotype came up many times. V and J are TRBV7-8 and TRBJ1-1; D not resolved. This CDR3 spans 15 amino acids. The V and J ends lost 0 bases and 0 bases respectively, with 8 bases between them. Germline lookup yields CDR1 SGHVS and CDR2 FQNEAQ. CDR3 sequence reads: CASSLAAEMNTEAFF. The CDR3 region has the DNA TGTGCCAGCAGCTTAGCCGCGGAGATGAACACTGAAGCTTTCTTT.

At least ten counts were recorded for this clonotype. DNA for the CDR3: TGTGCCAGCAGCGGACGGGCGTCAGATACGCAGTATTTT. It translates to CASSGRASDTQYF. The chain couples TRBV6-4 to TRBJ2-3; D not resolved. Germline V lookup: CDR1 MRHNA, CDR2 SNTAGT. There are 13 residues in the CDR3. The V end lost 6 bases, the J end lost 4 bases, and 11 bases lay between the germline ends.

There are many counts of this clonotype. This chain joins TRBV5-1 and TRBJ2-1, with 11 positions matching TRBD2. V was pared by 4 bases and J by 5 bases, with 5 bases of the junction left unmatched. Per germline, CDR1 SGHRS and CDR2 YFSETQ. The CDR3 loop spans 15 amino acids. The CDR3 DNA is TGCGCCAGCAGCCCAATAGCGGGAGGGAACAATGAGCAGTTCTTC. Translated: CASSPIAGGNNEQFF.

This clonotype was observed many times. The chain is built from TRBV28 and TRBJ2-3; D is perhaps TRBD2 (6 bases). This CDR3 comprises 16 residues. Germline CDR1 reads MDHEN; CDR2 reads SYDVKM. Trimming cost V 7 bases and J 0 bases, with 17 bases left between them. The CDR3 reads CASTPSRGASTDTQYF. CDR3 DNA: TGTGCCAGCACCCCGTCGCGGGGAGCTAGCACAGATACGCAGTATTTT.